Following are 11 T cell receptor beta chains from one sample sequenced in a study of cytomegalovirus exposure and HLA in healthy donors. In the PCR, 60 Vbeta and 13 Jbeta primers were used. Sequencing used immunoSEQ multiplex PCR; TCRdb keeps in-frame clones, though not all of them. The sample includes under 150,000 clones, over 70% of them seen just once. Sequencing used PBMCs. The receptor set was obtained from a male donor in good health and CMV-seronegative.

The chain employs TRBV7-8 and TRBJ2-5; the D is unclear. The germline V gene encodes CDR1 SGHVS and CDR2 FQNEAQ. Trimming took off 8 bases at V and 0 bases at J, with 10 bases between the two ends. The CDR3 contains 13 residues. CDR3 nucleotides: TGTGCCAGCGTCCGGCGGAACCAAGAGACCCAGTACTTC. This encodes CASVRRNQETQYF.

The chain couples TRBV14 to TRBJ2-7; D is possibly TRBD2 (5 bases). Germline lookup yields CDR1 SGHDN and CDR2 FVKESK. V dropped 1 base and J dropped 3 bases, with 19 bases sitting between them. The CDR3 is made up of 17 amino acids. CDR3 sequence: CASSQGALRRGNYEQYF. The DNA of the CDR3 is TGTGCCAGCAGCCAAGGGGCCCTAAGACGGGGAAACTACGAGCAGTACTTC.

The V call is TRBV10-3, the J call TRBJ1-3; maybe TRBD1 (5 bases). V was shortened by 4 bases and J by 0 bases, with 13 bases between the two germline ends. The CDR3 covers 16 residues. The germline gives CDR1 ENHRY, CDR2 SYGVKD. CDR3 sequence (DNA): TGTGCCATCAGTGGGTTTCAGGGTCCCTCTGGAAACACCATATATTTT. Protein product: CAISGFQGPSGNTIYF.

This clone was found a few times. The chain employs TRBV7-9 and TRBJ2-3; TRBD2 matches 11 bases. This CDR3 region has 15 residues. V lost 2 bases, J lost 5 bases, and 3 bases stayed unmatched. The germline V gene has CDR1 SEHNR and CDR2 FQNEAQ (reference sequence). The CDR3 DNA follows: TGTGCCAGCAGCTTACTAGCGGGGGGTGGAGATACGCAGTATTTT. It codes for CASSLLAGGGDTQYF.

The CDR3 bases are TGCGCCAGCAGTAAGGGGGGACAGGGGGAATCAGGCGGGGAGCTGTTTTTT. Residues: CASSKGGQGESGGELFF. The rearrangement links TRBV10-1 to TRBJ2-2, with 11 bases identical to TRBD1. The CDR3 length is 17 residues. Germline lookup yields CDR1 WNHNN and CDR2 SYGVQD (reference sequence). J gave up 7 bases and V 5 bases, and 12 bases lay outside the gene matches.

J is TRBJ1-3 and V is TRBV2; TRBD1 is a possible D gene (5 bases). Germline V gene sequence: CDR1 SNHLY, CDR2 FYNNEI. Trimming took 8 bases from V and 0 from J, leaving 14 bases between them. This CDR3 is built from 15 residues. For the CDR3, the DNA is TGTGCCAGCCAAGACCTAGGGGTCTCTGGAAACACCATATATTTT. Its translation: CASQDLGVSGNTIYF. The full variable domain, with the rest looked up from reference TRBV2 and TRBJ1-3, is EPEVTQTPSHQVTQMGQEVILRCVPISNHLYFYWYRQILGQKVEFLVSFYNNEISEKSEIFDDQFSVERPDGSNFTLKIRSTKLEDSAMYFCASQDLGVSGNTIYFGEGSWLTVV.

The chain joins TRBV7-2 to TRBJ1-6; D unclear. V gave up 1 base and J gave up 8 bases, with 12 bases separating them. The CDR3 covers 15 residues. CDR1 and CDR2 from the germline V gene are SGHTA and FQGNSA. For the CDR3, the DNA is TGTGCCAGCAGCTTAGTTGCGAACTTTGATTCACCCCTCCACTTT. Its translation: CASSLVANFDSPLHF.

The rearrangement uses TRBV28 and TRBJ2-1; 12 bases agree with TRBD2. Germline lookup yields CDR1 MDHEN and CDR2 SYDVKM. CDR3 size: 16 residues. The J segment lost 0 bases and the V segment lost 5 bases, leaving 2 bases of the junction unmatched. The CDR3 here is CASSLAGGYSYNEQFF. CDR3 coding DNA: TGTGCCAGCAGTCTAGCGGGGGGGTACTCCTACAATGAGCAGTTCTTC.

This chain joins TRBV12-5 and TRBJ2-1; TRBD1 aligns across 7 bases. The CDR3 spans 16 residues. V dropped 4 bases and J dropped 0; count of bases not matched to a gene: 6. Germline loops: CDR1 LGHNT, CDR2 FRNRAP. The DNA of the CDR3 is TGTGCTAGTGGTTCTGGACAGGCGAGCTCCTACAATGAGCAGTTCTTC. This sequence encodes CASGSGQASSYNEQFF.

The V and J genes are TRBV5-1 and TRBJ2-3, with a possible D match to TRBD1 (6 bases). The CDR3 contains 15 residues. The V and J ends lost 2 bases and 4 bases respectively, with 14 bases between them. In germline, CDR1 is SGHRS, CDR2 YFSETQ. The CDR3 bases are TGCGCCAGCAGCTTTCAGGGGTTAGGAGCAGATACGCAGTATTTT. This translates into CASSFQGLGADTQYF.

The CDR3 spells CASSLAGKNTEAFF. CDR3 DNA: TGTGCCAGCAGTTTAGCGGGAAAGAACACTGAAGCTTTCTTT. The chain combines TRBV27 with TRBJ1-1, with D unclear. The CDR3 sequence is 14 residues long. Germline CDR1 is MNHEY and CDR2 is SMNVEV (reference sequence). The V end lost 2 bases, the J end lost 1 base, and 8 bases lay between the germline ends.